The 10 T cell receptor beta chains below were found in one sample sequenced in a study of human CD8 memory T cell subsets. Libraries for TCR beta were constructed using UMI-labeled 5' RACE. TCRdb re-called the 5' RACE reads and catalogs CDR3 proteins one per entry, DNA excluded. This listing includes fewer than 20,000 distinct CDR3 sequences. The sample was CD8+ T cells from PBMCs. These receptors originate from a human donor in good health.

The rearrangement uses TRBV12-3 or TRBV12-4 and TRBJ2-1; TCRdb returns TRBD1, unconfirmable since there is no DNA. This CDR3 spans 14 amino acids. The CDR3 sequence is CASRPEGGRDEQFF.

The chain links TRBV7-8 to TRBJ2-1. The germline gives CDR1 SGHVS, CDR2 FQNEAQ. CDR3 length: 15 amino acids. The CDR3 is CASSLGTGSPNEQFF.

This chain uses TRBV7-2 with TRBJ2-1; TCRdb's assignment of TRBD2 cannot be checked, as there is no DNA. Per germline, CDR1 SGHTA and CDR2 FQGNSA. This CDR3 is 18 amino acids long. The CDR3 region is CASSEGLAGQSSYNEQFF.

The genes are TRBV13 and TRBJ1-5. This CDR3 contains 14 residues. CDR1 and CDR2 (germline): PRHDT, FYEKMQ (reference sequence). The CDR3 region is CASSPDGPYQPQHF. The variable domain in full, with the rest retrieved from reference TRBV13 and TRBJ1-5, is AAGVIQSPRHLIKEKRETATLKCYPIPRHDTVYWYQQGPGQDPQFLISFYEKMQSDKGSIPDRFSAQQFSDYHSELNMSSLELGDSALYFCASSPDGPYQPQHFGDGTRLSIL.

This clonotype ranks as medium-sized in terms of frequency. The chain has TRBV4-1 and TRBJ2-3; TCRdb designates TRBD1, a call that cannot be tested without DNA. Germline V gene lookup returns CDR1 MGHRA and CDR2 YSYEKL. The CDR3 covers 17 residues. CDR3 amino acids: CASSQEPGQVETDTQYF.

The chain employs TRBV7-9 and TRBJ2-7; the D call of TRBD2 rests on TCRdb alone, since no DNA is present to check it. This CDR3 comprises 17 residues. CDR1 is SEHNR and CDR2 is FQNEAQ in the germline V gene (reference sequence). CDR3 amino acids: CASSATSTASKGYEQYF. Together with reference TRBV7-9 and TRBJ2-7, the CDR3 gives the full variable domain: DTGVSQNPRHKITKRGQNVTFRCDPISEHNRLYWYRQTLGQGPEFLTYFQNEAQLEKSRLLSDRFSAERPKGSFSTLEIQRTEQGDSAMYLCASSATSTASKGYEQYFGPGTRLTVT.

The J gene is TRBJ2-5, the V gene TRBV6-6; TCRdb picks TRBD1, but there is no DNA to check that call. CDR3 length equals 15 residues. Germline assignment: CDR1 MNHNY and CDR2 SVGAGI (reference sequence). CDR3 amino acids: CASSYGTGTQETQYF.

The V call is TRBV20-1, the J call TRBJ2-7; TCRdb's assignment of TRBD2 cannot be checked, as there is no DNA. Germline V gene sequence: CDR1 DFQATT, CDR2 SNEGSKA (reference sequence). This CDR3 is 14 amino acids long. The chain's CDR3 is CSASRTSVSYEQYF.

The chain carries TRBV20-1 and TRBJ2-5. The length of the CDR3 is 14 residues. Germline V CDR1 and CDR2: DFQATT, SNEGSKA (reference sequence). Here the CDR3 reads CSARDLGITETQYF.

V usage is TRBV21-1 and J usage is TRBJ1-2; the D gene TCRdb calls, TRBD1, cannot be checked with no DNA. TRBV21-1 constitutes a pseudogene. CDR3 size: 12 residues. The CDR3 loop reads CASSSSRDGYTF.